The clone carrying this TCR beta chain is a singleton in its sample. Its specificity is unknown. The data were taken from a study of T cells in tuberculosis. Turning to the study itself: A South African cohort included IGRA-negative adolescents, latently infected IGRA-positive adolescents and adults with active tuberculosis.

The time point is: new active TB diagnosis, blood taken before or within 7 days of starting treatment. General study points: GMM-specific TCRs were nearer to active tuberculosis alpha repertoires, suggesting expansion.

The CDR3 is made up of 16 amino acids. The germline V gene has CDR1 SGHRS and CDR2 YFSETQ. V gave up 4 bases and J gave up 5 bases; unmatched junction bases: 10. Libraries were prepared by immunoSEQ multiplex PCR; TCRdb keeps only in-frame clonotypes and omits some of them. This table holds about 30,000 clones, around 93% found once. The sample was PBMCs, taken at tuberculosis diagnosis. The clonotype comes from an adult with tuberculosis. This chain joins TRBV5-1 and TRBJ2-5, with 11 bases lining up with TRBD1. CDR3 bases: TGCGCCAGCAGCGTCTCCGGGACAGGGGGGAGTGAGACCCAGTACTTC. It is translated as CASSVSGTGGSETQYF.